Described below is a single T cell receptor (beta chain) sequence and its context. Its cognate antigen is unknown. This record comes from a study of OX40 agonist ivuxolimab in advanced cancers. Study results and caveats: By week 6 at 0.1 to 3.0 mg/kg, blood CD4+ and CD8+ T cells had expanded clonally.

The data were produced by immunoSEQ multiplex PCR, yet TCRdb's version contains in-frame clones alone and is incomplete. The data show 90,000 to 150,000 clones, roughly nine tenths seen once. There are 12 residues in the CDR3. Germline CDR1 is KGHSH and CDR2 is LQKENI. V dropped 0 bases and J dropped 4 bases, with 3 bases sitting between them. The origin of this receptor is an adult with an advanced solid tumor such as melanoma, head and neck, liver or kidney cancer. V usage is TRBV18 and J usage is TRBJ2-5; D gene unclear. The material sequenced was CD4+ or CD8+ T cells sorted from blood, taken in a trial of the OX40 agonist ivuxolimab. CDR3 sequence (DNA): TGTGCCAGCTCACCACCGGGAGAGACCCAGTACTTC. Its protein is CASSPPGETQYF.